A selection of T cell receptor beta chains follows, all from one sample in a study of cytomegalovirus exposure and HLA in healthy donors. Method: immunoSEQ multiplex PCR; TCRdb's copy keeps in-frame clones and lacks some. Of about 160,000 clones in the sample, about 80% are singletons; the top ten hold around a tenth. Sequenced sample: PBMCs. The origin of the receptors is a man aged 18 to 30 in good health and CMV-seropositive. Each CDR3 is given with its conserved first and last residue. The D gene is left open where the match is weak. Only some rows state a clone size, as once, few, many or a class for expanded clones.

d_gene	abundance	v_gene	j_gene	CDR3aa	CDR3nt
TRBD1	-	TRBV19	TRBJ1-6	CASSGQGYNSPLHF	TGTGCCAGTAGTGGACAGGGTTACAATTCACCCCTCCACTTT
TRBD1	-	TRBV5-1	TRBJ2-5	CASTPQGAQETQYF	TGCGCCAGCACCCCACAGGGGGCCCAAGAGACCCAGTACTTC
TRBD2	-	TRBV13	TRBJ2-7	CASSPLGSGRLGQYF	TGTGCCAGCAGCCCGTTGGGGAGCGGGAGACTTGGGCAGTACTTC
-	-	TRBV5-1	TRBJ2-2	CASSLTANTGELFF	TGCGCCAGCAGCTTGACAGCGAACACCGGGGAGCTGTTTTTT
-	-	TRBV27	TRBJ2-3	CASSFTGASTDTQYF	TGTGCCAGCAGTTTTACGGGAGCTAGCACAGATACGCAGTATTTT
-	-	TRBV19	TRBJ2-3	CASSPGVSATDTQYF	TGTGCCAGTAGTCCGGGGGTGAGTGCCACAGATACGCAGTATTTT
TRBD1	-	TRBV2	TRBJ1-1	CASTSQGANTEAFF	TGTGCCAGCACTTCTCAGGGGGCGAACACTGAAGCTTTCTTT
-	-	TRBV19	TRBJ1-1	CASSLANGVAFF	TGTGCCAGTAGTCTGGCAAACGGGGTAGCTTTCTTT
-	few	TRBV6-6	TRBJ2-7	CASSPPEEAYEQYF	TGTGCCAGCAGCCCCCCCGAGGAGGCCTACGAGCAGTACTTC
-	-	TRBV11-3	TRBJ2-1	CASSLGAENEQFF	TGTGCCAGCAGCTTAGGGGCAGAGAATGAGCAGTTCTTC
-	-	TRBV6-5	TRBJ1-3	CASSSLRAGNTIYF	TGTGCCAGCAGTTCCCTCCGGGCTGGAAACACCATATATTTT
-	-	TRBV6-4	TRBJ1-2	CASSDGQTSYGYTF	TGTGCCAGCAGTGACGGGCAGACAAGCTATGGCTACACCTTC
TRBD1	-	TRBV19	TRBJ1-5	CASTRTGRGNQPQHF	TGTGCCAGTACCAGGACAGGTCGGGGCAATCAGCCCCAGCATTTT
TRBD2	-	TRBV5-4	TRBJ2-1	CASSPPTSGFNEQFF	TGTGCCAGCAGCCCCCCGACTAGCGGATTCAATGAGCAGTTCTTC
-	-	TRBV15	TRBJ1-1	CATSSPQTSNTEAFF	TGTGCCACCAGCAGTCCACAGACCTCAAACACTGAAGCTTTCTTT
-	-	TRBV14	TRBJ1-1	CASSQVPGTEAFF	TGTGCCAGCAGCCAAGTCCCAGGGACTGAAGCTTTCTTT
TRBD2	few	TRBV14	TRBJ2-1	CASSQVTTSHEQFF	TGTGCCAGCAGCCAAGTTACGACTAGCCATGAGCAGTTCTTC
-	few	TRBV6-4	TRBJ2-1	CASSFAGGTGNEQFF	TGTGCCAGCAGTTTCGCAGGCGGGACGGGCAATGAGCAGTTCTTC
-	-	TRBV19	TRBJ2-7	CASSYQASSPYEQYF	TGTGCCAGTAGTTATCAGGCATCATCGCCCTACGAGCAGTACTTC
TRBD1	-	TRBV30	TRBJ2-7	CAWSAPNRGSYEQYF	TGTGCCTGGAGTGCCCCAAACAGGGGCTCCTACGAGCAGTACTTC
-	-	TRBV19	TRBJ1-2	CASSQAGRSGYTF	TGTGCCAGTAGTCAGGCAGGGCGGTCTGGCTACACCTTC
-	-	TRBV29-1	TRBJ2-3	CSVLAKGSTDTQYF	TGCAGCGTTTTAGCGAAGGGAAGCACAGATACGCAGTATTTT
TRBD1	-	TRBV2	TRBJ1-5	CASSHGQDQPQHF	TGTGCCAGCAGTCACGGACAGGATCAGCCCCAGCATTTT
-	-	TRBV12-5	TRBJ2-7	CASGLALEGRAYEQYF	TGTGCTAGTGGTTTGGCCTTGGAGGGGCGAGCCTACGAGCAGTACTTC
TRBD1	-	TRBV18	TRBJ1-3	CASSKGQGSGNTIYF	TGTGCCAGCTCAAAAGGACAGGGCTCTGGAAACACCATATATTTT
TRBD1	once	TRBV7-9	TRBJ1-6	CSSSSPTGGTSPLHF	TGTTCCAGCAGCTCGCCAACAGGGGGCACTTCACCCCTCCACTTT
-	-	TRBV5-8	TRBJ2-1	CASSSGYNNEQFF	TGTGCCAGCAGCTCGGGTTACAACAATGAGCAGTTCTTC
TRBD1	-	TRBV11-2	TRBJ1-1	CASSLGGTGVWRTEAFF	TGTGCCAGCAGCTTAGGGGGCACAGGGGTATGGCGCACTGAAGCTTTCTTT